What follows are 8 T cell receptor beta chains derived from one specimen sequenced in a study of blood T cell repertoires in COVID-19. The table came from immunoSEQ multiplex PCR; TCRdb's copy has only in-frame clones and leaves some out. Of roughly 380,000 clones in the sample, roughly 90% were seen once. Material for sequencing was peripheral blood. The receptors stem from a woman aged 60-70 years with COVID-19, enrolled during active disease.

In this sample, this clone turned up once. This chain links TRBV9 with TRBJ2-7, with D tentatively TRBD2 (6 bases). From germline, CDR1 is SGDLS and CDR2 YYNGEE. V was shortened by 4 bases and J by 2 bases, with 13 bases between the two germline ends. This CDR3 is 14 amino acids long. CDR3 amino acids: CASSPRWEAYEQYF. Written as DNA, the CDR3 is TGTGCCAGCAGCCCCCGTTGGGAGGCCTACGAGCAGTACTTC.

The chain carries TRBV11-1 and TRBJ1-1, with D perhaps TRBD1 (6 bases). Germline CDR1 reads SGHAT; CDR2 reads FQDESV (reference sequence). The ends were cut back, 3 bases at V and 1 base at J, with 12 bases in the middle. The length of the CDR3 is 15 residues. DNA for the CDR3: TGTGCCAGCAGCTTCAGGAGGGGGGGGAACACTGAAGCTTTCTTT. Protein sequence: CASSFRRGGNTEAFF. Using reference TRBV11-1 and TRBJ1-1 for the parts outside the CDR3, the full variable domain is EAEVAQSPRYKITEKSQAVAFWCDPISGHATLYWYRQILGQGPELLVQFQDESVVDDSQLPKDRFSAERLKGVDSTLKIQPAELGDSAMYLCASSFRRGGNTEAFFGQGTRLTVV.

The rearrangement links TRBV19 to TRBJ1-2; no clear D gene. The CDR3 is 15 amino acids. V dropped 5 bases and J dropped 5 bases, with 18 bases sitting between them. The germline gives CDR1 LNHDA, CDR2 SQIVND (reference sequence). CDR3: CASSDPRGFRYGYTF. CDR3 nucleotide sequence: TGTGCCAGTAGTGACCCGCGGGGATTTAGGTATGGCTACACCTTC.

This clone occurred once. The chain combines TRBV19 with TRBJ1-1; D is ambiguous. V shed 10 bases and J shed 1 base, with 13 bases lying between them. Germline V gives CDR1 LNHDA, CDR2 SQIVND (reference sequence). The CDR3 covers 13 residues. CDR3 coding DNA: TGTGCCACCCTAGAGCGAGGGAACACTGAAGCTTTCTTT. This encodes CATLERGNTEAFF.

V is TRBV18 and J is TRBJ1-2, with 7 nucleotides matching TRBD1. V shed 2 bases, J shed 5 bases, and the junction held 8 bases outside the gene matches. The CDR3 covers 15 residues. Per the germline V gene, CDR1 is KGHSH and CDR2 is LQKENI. For the CDR3, the DNA is TGTGCCAGCTCACCAAACGGCGGGACAGCTTATGGCTACACCTTC. Translation gives CASSPNGGTAYGYTF.

DNA for the CDR3: TGTGCCTGGAGTTTAGCAGGACAGGAAGCTTTCTTT. Encoded protein: CAWSLAGQEAFF. The genes are TRBV30 and TRBJ1-1; a possible D gene is TRBD1 (6 bases). Trimming removed 2 bases from V and 8 bases from J, with 12 bases in between. Germline values: CDR1 GTSNPN, CDR2 SVGIG (reference sequence). The CDR3 contains 12 residues.

The chain has TRBV30 and TRBJ1-5, with 9 bases identical to TRBD1. Trimming took 0 bases from V and 1 from J; bases not matched to a gene: 7. CDR3 length: 17 amino acids. Germline V gene data show CDR1 as GTSNPN and CDR2 as SVGIG (reference sequence). The CDR3 coding sequence is TGTGCCTGGAGTGTAGATAGGACAGGGGTCAGCAATCAGCCCCAGCATTTT. Translating gives CAWSVDRTGVSNQPQHF.

The V gene is TRBV2, the J gene TRBJ2-2; D possibly corresponds to TRBD2 (5 bases). Looked up from germline, CDR1 is SNHLY and CDR2 is FYNNEI. The CDR3 is made up of 16 amino acids. Deletions cut 6 bases from V and 0 bases from J, with 14 bases between. CDR3 sequence reads: CASSGRSGPNTGELFF. The CDR3 coding sequence is TGTGCCAGCAGCGGGCGGAGCGGCCCGAACACCGGGGAGCTGTTTTTT. The variable domain in full, with the rest retrieved from reference TRBV2 and TRBJ2-2, is EPEVTQTPSHQVTQMGQEVILRCVPISNHLYFYWYRQILGQKVEFLVSFYNNEISEKSEIFDDQFSVERPDGSNFTLKIRSTKLEDSAMYFCASSGRSGPNTGELFFGEGSRLTVL.